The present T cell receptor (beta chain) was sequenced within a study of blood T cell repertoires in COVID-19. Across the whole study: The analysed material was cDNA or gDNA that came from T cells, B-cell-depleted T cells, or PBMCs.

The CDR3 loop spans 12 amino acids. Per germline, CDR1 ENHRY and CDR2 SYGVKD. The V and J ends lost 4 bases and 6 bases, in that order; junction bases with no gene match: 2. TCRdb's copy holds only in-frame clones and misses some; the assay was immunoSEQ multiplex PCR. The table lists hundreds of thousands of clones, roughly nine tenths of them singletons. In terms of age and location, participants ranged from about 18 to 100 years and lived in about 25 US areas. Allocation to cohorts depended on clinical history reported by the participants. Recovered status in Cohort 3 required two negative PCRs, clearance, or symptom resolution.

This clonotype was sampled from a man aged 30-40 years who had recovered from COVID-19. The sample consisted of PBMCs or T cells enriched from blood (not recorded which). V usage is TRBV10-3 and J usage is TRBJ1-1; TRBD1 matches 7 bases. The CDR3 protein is CAISVGTAEAFF. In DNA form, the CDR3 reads TGTGCCATCAGTGTGGGGACAGCTGAAGCTTTCTTT.